The present T cell receptor delta chain was sequenced within a study of gamma-delta T cells after stem cell transplantation. Remarks on this clone: One end of the junction fails to match germline, which may point to a read error.

The V gene's germline CDR1 is GEAIGNYY and CDR2 EKD. The CDR3 consists of 19 residues. TCRdb reapplied CATT to the RT-PCR reads. Of fewer than 3,000 delta-chain clones in the sample, roughly 45% are singletons; the top ten hold roughly 15%. Source material: gamma-delta T cells. The clonotype comes from a human donor. It is not recorded whose cells these are; they may come from a transplant donor. The chain uses TRDV2 and TRDJ1; the match to TRDD3 covers 9 bases. CDR3 region: CACDTLGLGETGYTDNLIF. Written as DNA, the CDR3 is TGTGCCTGTGACACGCTAGGACTGGGGGAGACCGGGTACACCGATAACCTCATCTTT.